The clone carrying this T cell receptor beta chain was seen more than once but under ten times. Its specificity is not known. This sample stems from a study of beta chain features in type 1 diabetes. Study-wide points: Within each of all four CD4+ subsets, Type 1 diabetes patients had TCRB CDR3s that were moderately but significantly shorter.

Expressed TCRB transcripts were sequenced because the entire RNA isolate underwent reverse transcription. TCRdb keeps only in-frame clones here, not all; method: immunoSEQ multiplex PCR. This repertoire shows around 150,000 clones, about 7% found once; its top ten account for roughly 1.5%. J lost 6 bases, V lost 0 bases, and 6 bases had no gene match. The CDR3 length is 16 residues. In germline, CDR1 is LGHNA, CDR2 YSLEER. This rearrangement joins TRBV4-3 to TRBJ2-4, with TRBD2 matching over 9 bases. The source is a woman aged 25 to 39 in good health. Sequencing was performed on central memory CD4+ T cells from blood. CDR3 loop: CASSQDISGSGNIQYF. CDR3 in DNA: TGCGCCAGCAGCCAAGACATTAGCGGGAGTGGAAACATTCAGTACTTC.